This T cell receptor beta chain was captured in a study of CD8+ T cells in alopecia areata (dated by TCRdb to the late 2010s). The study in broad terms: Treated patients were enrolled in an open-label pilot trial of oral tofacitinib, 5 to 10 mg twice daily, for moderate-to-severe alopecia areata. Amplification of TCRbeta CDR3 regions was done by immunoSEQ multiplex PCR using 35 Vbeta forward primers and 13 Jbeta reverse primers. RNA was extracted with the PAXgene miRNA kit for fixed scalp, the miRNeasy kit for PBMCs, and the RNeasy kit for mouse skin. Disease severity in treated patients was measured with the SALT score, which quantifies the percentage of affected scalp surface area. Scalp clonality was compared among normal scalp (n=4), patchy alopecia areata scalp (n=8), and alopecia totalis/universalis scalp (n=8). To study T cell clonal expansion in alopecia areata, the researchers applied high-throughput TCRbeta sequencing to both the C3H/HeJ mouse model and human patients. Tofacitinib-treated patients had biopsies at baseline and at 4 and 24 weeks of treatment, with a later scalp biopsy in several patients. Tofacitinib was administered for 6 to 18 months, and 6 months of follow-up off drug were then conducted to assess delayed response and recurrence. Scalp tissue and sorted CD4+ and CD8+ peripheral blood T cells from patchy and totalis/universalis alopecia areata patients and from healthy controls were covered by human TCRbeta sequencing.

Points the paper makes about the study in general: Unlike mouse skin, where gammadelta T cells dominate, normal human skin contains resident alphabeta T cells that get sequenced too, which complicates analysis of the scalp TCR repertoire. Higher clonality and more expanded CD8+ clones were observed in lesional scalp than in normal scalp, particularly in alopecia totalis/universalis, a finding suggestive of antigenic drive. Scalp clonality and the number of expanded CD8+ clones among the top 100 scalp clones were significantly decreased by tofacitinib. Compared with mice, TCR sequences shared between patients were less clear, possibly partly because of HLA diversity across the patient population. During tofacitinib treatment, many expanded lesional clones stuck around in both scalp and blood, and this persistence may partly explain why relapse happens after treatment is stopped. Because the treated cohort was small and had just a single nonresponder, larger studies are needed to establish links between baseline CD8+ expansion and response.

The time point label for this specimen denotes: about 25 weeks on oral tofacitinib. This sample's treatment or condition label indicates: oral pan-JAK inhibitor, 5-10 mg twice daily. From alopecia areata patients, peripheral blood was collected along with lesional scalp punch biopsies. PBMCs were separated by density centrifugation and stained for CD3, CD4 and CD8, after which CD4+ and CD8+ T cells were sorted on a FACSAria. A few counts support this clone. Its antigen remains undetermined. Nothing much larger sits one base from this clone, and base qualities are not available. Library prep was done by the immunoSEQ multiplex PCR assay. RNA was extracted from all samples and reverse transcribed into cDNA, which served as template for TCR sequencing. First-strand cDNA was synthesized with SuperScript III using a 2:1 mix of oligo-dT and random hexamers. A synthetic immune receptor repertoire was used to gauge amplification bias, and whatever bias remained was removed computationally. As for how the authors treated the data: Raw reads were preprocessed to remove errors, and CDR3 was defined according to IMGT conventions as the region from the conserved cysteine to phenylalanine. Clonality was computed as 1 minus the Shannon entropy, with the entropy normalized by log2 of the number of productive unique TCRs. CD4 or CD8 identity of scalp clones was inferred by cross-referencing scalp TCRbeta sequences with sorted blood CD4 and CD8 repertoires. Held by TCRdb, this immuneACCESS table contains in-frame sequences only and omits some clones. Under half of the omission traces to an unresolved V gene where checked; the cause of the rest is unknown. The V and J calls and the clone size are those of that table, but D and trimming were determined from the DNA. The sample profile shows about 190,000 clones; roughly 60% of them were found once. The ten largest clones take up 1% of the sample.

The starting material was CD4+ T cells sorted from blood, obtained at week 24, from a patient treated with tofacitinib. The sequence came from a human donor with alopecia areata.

In nucleotide form, the sequence is TGTGCCAGCAGCTTCCGACCCGAGGAGCAGTTCTTC. It encodes CASSFRPEEQFF. The sequence is built from TRBV7-6 and TRBJ2-1; the D gene cannot be named for sure. From the germline V gene, CDR1 is SGHVS and CDR2 is FNYEAQ. A distance of 10 bases separates the germline ends of V and J, which lose 3 bases and 10 bases respectively. Including the terminal cysteine and phenylalanine, the CDR3 comprises 12 residues. Left in the record is the CDR3 DNA by itself, 36 bases read in frame from the first base.